This entry lists 27 T cell receptor beta chains sequenced from one sample in a study of shared clonotypes between healthy human individuals. The assay was immunoSEQ multiplex PCR, and TCRdb's table has in-frame clones only and misses some. Among fewer than 700,000 clones listed, 85% to 95% were seen once. Naive CD8 cells were CD45RO-negative, positively selected for CCR7, excluding terminally differentiated effector memory CD45RA+ cells. Material: naive CD8+ T cells sorted from blood. The receptors come from a woman aged 30 to 39 in good health.

The rearrangement uses TRBV11-2 and TRBJ1-1; D perhaps matches TRBD1 (5 bases). Trimming took 3 bases from V and 0 from J, leaving 14 bases between them. Germline lookup yields CDR1 SGHAT and CDR2 FQNNGV. The CDR3 spans 16 residues. Here the CDR3 DNA reads TGTGCCAGCAGCTTGGGGCAGGGCCTCATGAACACTGAAGCTTTCTTT. Translation: CASSLGQGLMNTEAFF.

The rearrangement links TRBV25-1 to TRBJ2-1; D gene unclear. The CDR3 sequence is 15 residues long. The germline V gene has CDR1 MGHDK and CDR2 SYGVNS. Trimming cost V 6 bases and J 0 bases, with 12 bases left between them. CDR3 sequence reads: CASSDDWSSYNEQFF. CDR3 nucleotides: TGTGCCAGCAGCGATGACTGGAGCTCCTACAATGAGCAGTTCTTC.

The J gene is TRBJ2-1, the V gene TRBV9; 12 positions match TRBD1. This CDR3 region has 14 residues. V lost 7 bases, J lost 5 bases, and 4 bases stayed unmatched. Germline V gives CDR1 SGDLS, CDR2 YYNGEE. This CDR3 is CASGDRGRDNEQFF. The CDR3 DNA reads TGTGCCAGCGGGGACAGGGGGCGCGACAATGAGCAGTTCTTC.

This clone was seen more than once but under ten times. The CDR3 sequence is CASSLTWDEQFF. CDR3 sequence (DNA): TGTGCCAGCAGCTTGACTTGGGATGAGCAGTTCTTC. The gene calls are TRBV5-6 and TRBJ2-1; D unresolved. V shed 1 base and J shed 8 bases, with 7 bases lying between them. Germline V lookup: CDR1 SGHDT, CDR2 YYEEEE. This CDR3 contains 12 residues.

The J gene is TRBJ2-7, the V gene TRBV5-8, with 7 nucleotides matching TRBD1. Unmatched junction bases numbered 9, after V lost 4 bases and J lost 5 bases. CDR3 size: 14 residues. CDR1 is SGHTS, CDR2 YDEGEE, per germline. The CDR3 protein is CASSVRQGLHEQYF. The CDR3 nucleotides are TGTGCCAGCAGCGTCCGACAGGGTCTACACGAGCAGTACTTC.

V and J are TRBV28 and TRBJ1-1; D is unclear. Trimming cost V 2 bases and J 0 bases, with 10 bases left between them. The CDR3 is 15 amino acids. The V gene's germline CDR1 is MDHEN and CDR2 SYDVKM. CDR3 sequence (DNA): TGTGCCAGCAGTTTAGTCGACTTGATGAACACTGAAGCTTTCTTT. Translated, it gives CASSLVDLMNTEAFF.

In DNA form, the CDR3 reads TGTGCCAGCAGCGCCCGGGACATCGTCTATGGCTACACCTTC. This codes for CASSARDIVYGYTF. This chain connects TRBV28 to TRBJ1-2; D perhaps matches TRBD1 (6 bases). CDR1 is MDHEN, CDR2 SYDVKM, per germline. The CDR3 extends over 14 amino acids. V lost 6 bases and J lost 4, with 15 bases in between.

The CDR3 is CASSVGGAYEQYF. The DNA for the CDR3 is TGCGCCAGCAGTGTTGGCGGTGCCTACGAGCAGTACTTC. The chain carries TRBV10-1 and TRBJ2-7, with D hard to call. Germline V gene sequence: CDR1 WNHNN, CDR2 SYGVQD (reference sequence). V lost 4 bases and J 2 bases, leaving 9 bases between the germline ends. This CDR3 comprises 13 residues.

The chain joins TRBV7-2 to TRBJ2-1; the D gene is possibly TRBD2 (6 bases). The V gene lost 1 base and the J gene lost 7 bases, with 14 bases spanning the gap. Germline V gene lookup returns CDR1 SGHTA and CDR2 FQGNSA. This CDR3 spans 15 amino acids. The CDR3 DNA sequence: TGTGCCAGCAGCTTAGTGGGAGGTTGGGCGAATGAGCAGTTCTTC. It translates to CASSLVGGWANEQFF.

A single count supports this clone. The chain joins TRBV5-1 to TRBJ1-4; no firm D call. Looked up from germline, CDR1 is SGHRS and CDR2 is YFSETQ. Trimming stripped 0 bases from V and 0 bases from J, with 6 bases between. The CDR3 has 15 residues. CDR3 residues: CASSLESATNEKLFF. CDR3 in DNA: TGCGCCAGCAGCTTGGAGTCAGCAACTAATGAAAAACTGTTTTTT.

The chain carries TRBV14 and TRBJ2-1; D may be TRBD2 (5 bases). The CDR3 sequence is 17 residues long. Trimming pared 3 bases from V and 3 bases from J, leaving 18 bases between. Per germline, CDR1 SGHDN and CDR2 FVKESK. CDR3 amino acids: CASSHARLRVCYNEQFF. CDR3 coding DNA: TGTGCCAGCAGCCATGCCCGCCTGCGGGTGTGCTACAATGAGCAGTTCTTC.

This clone appeared a single time. The genes are TRBV2 and TRBJ2-1, with 8 positions matching TRBD1. Trimming at V came to 5 bases and at J to 7 bases, leaving 10 bases not matched to a gene. The germline gives CDR1 SNHLY, CDR2 FYNNEI. This CDR3 has 15 amino acids. The chain's CDR3 is CASSIGQGLSNEQFF. The CDR3 nucleotides are TGTGCCAGCAGTATTGGACAGGGCCTTTCGAATGAGCAGTTCTTC.

This chain links TRBV7-2 with TRBJ1-5; the D gene is possibly TRBD1 (5 bases). The CDR3 runs to 16 residues. Trimming left V 1 base short and J 4 bases short, with 14 bases between. Germline loops: CDR1 SGHTA, CDR2 FQGNSA. CDR3 sequence reads: CASSLVVIPGNQPQHF. CDR3 DNA sequence: TGTGCCAGCAGCTTAGTGGTTATCCCAGGGAATCAGCCCCAGCATTTT. Looking up the rest from reference TRBV7-2 and TRBJ1-5 gives the full variable domain: GAGVSQSPSNKVTEKGKDVELRCDPISGHTALYWYRQSLGQGLEFLIYFQGNSAPDKSGLPSDRFSAERTGGSVSTLTIQRTQQEDSAVYLCASSLVVIPGNQPQHFGDGTRLSIL.

This chain's CDR3 is CASSEAGTSFHLGGETQYF. The CDR3 nucleotides read TGTGCCAGCAGTGAAGCAGGGACTAGTTTTCATCTTGGTGGGGAGACCCAGTACTTC. The rearrangement joins TRBV2 to TRBJ2-5; TRBD2 matches at 8 bases. Trimming cost V 0 bases and J 5 bases; bases outside gene matches: 17. The CDR3 totals 19 residues. Germline lookup yields CDR1 SNHLY and CDR2 FYNNEI.

Points on this clone: In the same sample, other DNA sequences code for this CDR3. V is TRBV28 and J is TRBJ2-1, with 8 bases fitting TRBD2. CDR1 and CDR2 (germline): MDHEN, SYDVKM. CDR3 length: 16 residues. V gave up 6 bases and J gave up 0 bases; unmatched junction bases: 7. DNA for the CDR3: TGTGCCAGCAGCTCACTAGCGGAGAGCTCCTACAATGAGCAGTTCTTC. It encodes CASSSLAESSYNEQFF.

The J gene is TRBJ1-3, the V gene TRBV15; 7 nucleotides line up with TRBD1. CDR1 LNHNV and CDR2 YYDKDF come from the germline V gene (reference sequence). The CDR3 runs to 16 residues. The ends lost 1 base at V and 4 bases at J; junction bases unmatched: 7. The CDR3 DNA is TGTGCCACCAGCAGAGTTCCCCGGGACAGAGGAAACACCATATATTTT. It encodes CATSRVPRDRGNTIYF.

The chain uses TRBV5-4 and TRBJ2-7; 8 nucleotides agree with TRBD2. Germline CDR1 SGHNT, CDR2 YYREEE (reference sequence). The CDR3 loop spans 16 amino acids. V lost 5 bases and J lost 5; bases outside the gene matches: 15. The CDR3 sequence is CASSLEPGLVSHEQYF. The CDR3 DNA sequence: TGTGCCAGCAGTCTGGAGCCGGGACTAGTCTCTCACGAGCAGTACTTC.

The chain has TRBV27 and TRBJ2-5; D is undetermined. There are 14 residues in the CDR3. CDR1 and CDR2 (germline): MNHEY, SMNVEV (reference sequence). Trimming cost V 5 bases and J 5 bases, with 15 bases left between them. CDR3 nucleotide sequence: TGTGCCAGCAGTAGAAGAGACCCGCGGGAGACCCAGTACTTC. Translating it yields CASSRRDPRETQYF.

Only one count was recorded for this clone. The chain employs TRBV5-4 and TRBJ2-7, with D perhaps TRBD2 (6 bases). Trimming stripped 1 base from V and 3 bases from J, with 17 bases between. The CDR3 extends over 16 amino acids. Germline CDR1 SGHNT, CDR2 YYREEE (reference sequence). CDR3 nucleotides: TGTGCCAGCAGCTTGTGGGGCGGGACGGGAGACTACGAGCAGTACTTC. It encodes CASSLWGGTGDYEQYF.

The J gene is TRBJ2-7, the V gene TRBV14; D is perhaps TRBD1 (6 bases). The CDR3 totals 16 residues. V gave up 4 bases and J gave up 2 bases, with 18 bases separating them. Germline V gene lookup returns CDR1 SGHDN and CDR2 FVKESK. CDR3 amino acids: CASSRVGQIETYEQYF. As DNA, the CDR3 is TGTGCCAGCAGCCGGGTCGGACAGATCGAAACCTACGAGCAGTACTTC.

The rearrangement links TRBV30 to TRBJ1-1, with no clear D. Looked up from germline, CDR1 is GTSNPN and CDR2 is SVGIG (reference sequence). This CDR3 spans 11 amino acids. V was pared by 7 bases and J by 1 base, with 7 bases between. Here the CDR3 DNA reads TGTGCCTATCGTGGGAACACTGAAGCTTTCTTT. Translation: CAYRGNTEAFF.

The chain links TRBV28 to TRBJ1-2, with 7 positions matching TRBD1. Germline values: CDR1 MDHEN, CDR2 SYDVKM. After removal of 4 bases from V and 0 bases from J, the junction contained 8 bases not matched to a gene. The length of the CDR3 is 16 residues. CDR3 sequence (DNA): TGTGCCAGCAGTTCCTCCGCTGGACAGGCTAACTATGGCTACACCTTC. It specifies CASSSSAGQANYGYTF.

V and J are TRBV21-1 and TRBJ1-5. TRBV21-1 counts as a pseudogene. There are 17 residues in the CDR3. CDR3 in amino acids: CASSPLERAYSNQPQHF. The CDR3 DNA reads TGTGCCAGCAGCCCCCTGGAGAGGGCTTATAGCAATCAGCCCCAGCATTTT.

The chain joins TRBV5-1 to TRBJ2-3; no clear D gene. CDR1 is SGHRS, CDR2 YFSETQ, per germline. V gave up 4 bases and J gave up 6 bases, with 9 bases separating them. This CDR3 contains 12 residues. The DNA of the CDR3 is TGCGCCAGCAGCCCACTTCACGATACGCAGTATTTT. Its protein is CASSPLHDTQYF.

The chain has TRBV2 and TRBJ1-2; no definite D call. The germline CDR1 and CDR2 sequences are SNHLY and FYNNEI. Trimming stripped 9 bases from V and 7 bases from J, with 9 bases between. The CDR3 loop spans 10 amino acids. The CDR3 is CASLALGYTF. DNA for the CDR3: TGTGCCAGTTTAGCTCTTGGCTACACCTTC.

The chain combines TRBV7-9 with TRBJ2-1; D gene unclear. V lost 1 base and J 8 bases, leaving 9 bases between the germline ends. CDR1 SEHNR and CDR2 FQNEAQ come from the germline V gene (reference sequence). CDR3 size: 13 residues. This CDR3 is CASSLGILYEQFF. The CDR3 DNA reads as TGTGCCAGCAGCTTAGGTATTTTGTATGAGCAGTTCTTC.

V is TRBV27 and J is TRBJ1-1, with D uncertain. Between the trimmed V and J ends, which lost 3 bases and 6 bases, there was a span of 11 bases. Germline V gene sequence: CDR1 MNHEY, CDR2 SMNVEV (reference sequence). The CDR3 runs to 13 residues. DNA of the CDR3: TGTGCCAGCAGTTTGGGCGGAGGCGCTGAAGCTTTCTTT. As protein: CASSLGGGAEAFF.